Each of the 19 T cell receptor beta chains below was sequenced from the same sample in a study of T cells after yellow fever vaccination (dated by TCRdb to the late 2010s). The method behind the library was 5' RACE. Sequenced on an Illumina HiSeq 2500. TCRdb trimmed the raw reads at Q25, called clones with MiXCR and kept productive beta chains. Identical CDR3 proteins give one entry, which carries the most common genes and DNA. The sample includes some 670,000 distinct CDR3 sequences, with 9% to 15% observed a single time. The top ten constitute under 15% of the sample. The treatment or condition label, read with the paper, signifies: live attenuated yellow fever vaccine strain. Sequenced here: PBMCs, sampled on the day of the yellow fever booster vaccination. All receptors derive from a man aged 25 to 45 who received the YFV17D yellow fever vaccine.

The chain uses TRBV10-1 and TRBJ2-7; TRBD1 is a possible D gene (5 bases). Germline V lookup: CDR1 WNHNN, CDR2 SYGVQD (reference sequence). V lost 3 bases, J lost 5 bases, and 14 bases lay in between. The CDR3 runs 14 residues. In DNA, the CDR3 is TGCGCCAGCAGTGATAAACAGGCCTTCCACGAGCAGTACTTC. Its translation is CASSDKQAFHEQYF.

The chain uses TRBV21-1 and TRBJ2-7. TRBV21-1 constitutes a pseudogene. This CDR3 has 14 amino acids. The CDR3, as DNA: TGTGCCAGCAGCATGGAAAGGCGTTTCTACGAGCAGTACTTC. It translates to CASSMERRFYEQYF.

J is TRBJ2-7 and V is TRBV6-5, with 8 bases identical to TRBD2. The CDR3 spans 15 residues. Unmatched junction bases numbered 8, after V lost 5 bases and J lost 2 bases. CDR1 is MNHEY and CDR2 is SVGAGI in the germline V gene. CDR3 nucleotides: TGTGCCAGCAGTACTCGCGGGGGGTTCCCCTACGAGCAGTACTTC. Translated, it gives CASSTRGGFPYEQYF.

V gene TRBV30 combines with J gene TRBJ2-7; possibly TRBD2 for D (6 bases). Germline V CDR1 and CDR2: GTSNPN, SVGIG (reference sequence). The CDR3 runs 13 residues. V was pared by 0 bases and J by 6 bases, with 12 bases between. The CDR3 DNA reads TGTGCCTGGAGTGTAATGACTAGAGGCGAGCAGTACTTC. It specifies CAWSVMTRGEQYF.

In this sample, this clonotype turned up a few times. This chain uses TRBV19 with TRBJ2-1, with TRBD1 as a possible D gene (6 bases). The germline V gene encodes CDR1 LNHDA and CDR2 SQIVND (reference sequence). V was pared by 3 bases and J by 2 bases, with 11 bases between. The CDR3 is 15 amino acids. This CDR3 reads CASSITGSPYNEQFF. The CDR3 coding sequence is TGTGCCAGTAGTATCACAGGGAGTCCCTACAATGAGCAGTTCTTC.

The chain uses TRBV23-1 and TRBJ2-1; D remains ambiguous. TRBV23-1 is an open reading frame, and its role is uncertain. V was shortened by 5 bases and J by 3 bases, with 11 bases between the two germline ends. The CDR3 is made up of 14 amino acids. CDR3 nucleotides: TGCGCCAGCAGTGGGGTCTTCTGCTACAATGAGCAGTTCTTC. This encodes CASSGVFCYNEQFF.

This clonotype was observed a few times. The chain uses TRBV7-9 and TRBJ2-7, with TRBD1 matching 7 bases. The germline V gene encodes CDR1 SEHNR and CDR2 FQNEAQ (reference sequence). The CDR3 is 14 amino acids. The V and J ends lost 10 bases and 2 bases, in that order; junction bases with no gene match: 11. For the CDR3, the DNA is TGTGCCACCGCTGACAGGGCGGAAACCTACGAGCAGTACTTC. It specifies CATADRAETYEQYF.

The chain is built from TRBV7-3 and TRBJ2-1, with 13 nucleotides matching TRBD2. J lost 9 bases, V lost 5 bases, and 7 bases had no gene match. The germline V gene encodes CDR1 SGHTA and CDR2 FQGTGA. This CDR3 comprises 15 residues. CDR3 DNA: TGTGCCAGCAGCCTGAGGACTAGCGGGAGATTTGAGCAGTTCTTC. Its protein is CASSLRTSGRFEQFF.

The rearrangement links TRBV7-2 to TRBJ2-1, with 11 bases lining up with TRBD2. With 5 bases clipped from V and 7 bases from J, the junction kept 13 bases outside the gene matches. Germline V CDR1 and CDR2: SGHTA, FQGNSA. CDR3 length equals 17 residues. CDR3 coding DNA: TGTGCCAGCAGCCTGGGACTAGCGGCCCAGACGACAAATGAGCAGTTCTTC. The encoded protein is CASSLGLAAQTTNEQFF.

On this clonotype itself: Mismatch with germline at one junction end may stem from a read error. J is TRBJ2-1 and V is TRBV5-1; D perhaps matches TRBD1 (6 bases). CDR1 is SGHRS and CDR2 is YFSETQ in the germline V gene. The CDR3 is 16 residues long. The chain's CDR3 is CASRLEAGALYNEQFF. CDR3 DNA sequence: TGCGCCAGCAGATTGGAGGCAGGGGCGCTCTACAATGAGCAGTTCTTC.

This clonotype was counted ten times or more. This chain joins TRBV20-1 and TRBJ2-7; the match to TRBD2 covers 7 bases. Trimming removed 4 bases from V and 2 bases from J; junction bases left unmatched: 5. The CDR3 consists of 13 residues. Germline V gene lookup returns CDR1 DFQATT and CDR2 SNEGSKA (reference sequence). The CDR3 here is CSATGLSTYEQYF. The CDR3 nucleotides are TGCAGTGCTACGGGACTATCCACCTACGAGCAGTACTTC.

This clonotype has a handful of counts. The CDR3: CASTPRGGFSYNSPLHF. CDR3 nucleotides: TGTGCCAGCACCCCCCGGGGAGGGTTCTCCTATAATTCACCCCTCCACTTT. The rearrangement joins TRBV7-2 to TRBJ1-6; no firm D call. The CDR3 has 17 amino acids. Germline-derived CDR1 and CDR2 are SGHTA and FQGNSA. V was cut by 7 bases and J by 0 bases, with 16 bases left in between.

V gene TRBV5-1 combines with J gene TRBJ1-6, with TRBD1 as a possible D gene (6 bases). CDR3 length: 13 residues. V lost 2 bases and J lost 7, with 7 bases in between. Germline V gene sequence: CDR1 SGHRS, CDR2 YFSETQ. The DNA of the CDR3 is TGCGCCAGCAGCTTTGACAGGAATTCACCCCTCCACTTT. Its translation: CASSFDRNSPLHF.

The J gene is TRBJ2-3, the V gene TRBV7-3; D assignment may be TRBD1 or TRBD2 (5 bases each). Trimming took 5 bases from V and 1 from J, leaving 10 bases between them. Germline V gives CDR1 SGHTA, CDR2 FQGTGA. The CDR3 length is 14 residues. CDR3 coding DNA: TGTGCCAGCAGCCGACAGAGGGGCACAGATACGCAGTATTTT. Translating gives CASSRQRGTDTQYF.

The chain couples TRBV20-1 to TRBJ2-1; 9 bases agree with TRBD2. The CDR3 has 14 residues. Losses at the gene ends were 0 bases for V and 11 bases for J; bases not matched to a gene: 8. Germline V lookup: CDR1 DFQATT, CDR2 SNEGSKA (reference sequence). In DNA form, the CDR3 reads TGCAGTGCTAGAGATCCCCTAGCGGGATGGAAGCAGTTCTTC. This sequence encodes CSARDPLAGWKQFF.

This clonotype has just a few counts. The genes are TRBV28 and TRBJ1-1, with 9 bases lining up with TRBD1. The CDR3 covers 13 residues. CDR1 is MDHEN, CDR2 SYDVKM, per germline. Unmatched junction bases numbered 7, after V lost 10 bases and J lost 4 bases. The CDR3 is CATVGQGGTEAFF. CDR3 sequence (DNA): TGTGCCACCGTGGGACAGGGCGGCACTGAAGCTTTCTTT.

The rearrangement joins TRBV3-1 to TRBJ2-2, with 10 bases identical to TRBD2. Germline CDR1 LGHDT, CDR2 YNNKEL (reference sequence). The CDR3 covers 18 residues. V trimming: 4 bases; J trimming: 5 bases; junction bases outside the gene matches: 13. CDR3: CASSRRSLAGVKTGELFF. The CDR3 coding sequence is TGTGCCAGCAGCCGAAGGTCCCTAGCGGGAGTAAAGACCGGGGAGCTGTTTTTT.

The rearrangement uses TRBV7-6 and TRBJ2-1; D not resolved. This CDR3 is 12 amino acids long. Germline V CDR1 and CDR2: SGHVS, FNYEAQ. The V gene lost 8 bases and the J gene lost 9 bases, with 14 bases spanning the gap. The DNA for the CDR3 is TGTGCCAGCTCTAAAGACCTAGGTGAGCAGTTCTTC. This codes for CASSKDLGEQFF.

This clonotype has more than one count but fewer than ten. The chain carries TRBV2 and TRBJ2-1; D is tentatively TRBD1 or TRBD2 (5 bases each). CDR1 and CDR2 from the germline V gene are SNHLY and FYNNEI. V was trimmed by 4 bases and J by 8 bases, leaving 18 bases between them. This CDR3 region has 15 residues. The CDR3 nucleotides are TGTGCCAGCAGTGCTCAGGGCTCCCCGAGGGATGAGCAGTTCTTC. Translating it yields CASSAQGSPRDEQFF.